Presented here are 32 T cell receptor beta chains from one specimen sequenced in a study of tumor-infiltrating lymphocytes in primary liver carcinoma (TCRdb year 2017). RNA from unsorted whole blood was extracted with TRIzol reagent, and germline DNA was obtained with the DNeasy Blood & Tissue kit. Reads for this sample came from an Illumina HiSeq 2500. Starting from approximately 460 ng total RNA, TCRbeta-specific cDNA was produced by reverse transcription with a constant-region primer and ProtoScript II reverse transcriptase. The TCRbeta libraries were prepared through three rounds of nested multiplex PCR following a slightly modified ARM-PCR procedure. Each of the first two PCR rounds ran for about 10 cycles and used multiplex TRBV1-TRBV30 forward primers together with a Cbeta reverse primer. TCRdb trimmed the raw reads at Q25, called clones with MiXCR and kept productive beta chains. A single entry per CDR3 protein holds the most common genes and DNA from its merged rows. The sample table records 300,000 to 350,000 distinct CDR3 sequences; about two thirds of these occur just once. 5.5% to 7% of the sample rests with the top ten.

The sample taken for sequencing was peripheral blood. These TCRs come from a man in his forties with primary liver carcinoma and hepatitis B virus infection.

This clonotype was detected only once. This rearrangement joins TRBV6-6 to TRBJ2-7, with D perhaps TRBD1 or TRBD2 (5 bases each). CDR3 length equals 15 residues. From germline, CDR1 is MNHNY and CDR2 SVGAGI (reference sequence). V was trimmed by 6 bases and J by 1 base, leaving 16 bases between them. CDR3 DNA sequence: TGTGCCAGCAGGCATGGTCGGGGCAAGTCCTACGAGCAGTACTTC. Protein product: CASRHGRGKSYEQYF.

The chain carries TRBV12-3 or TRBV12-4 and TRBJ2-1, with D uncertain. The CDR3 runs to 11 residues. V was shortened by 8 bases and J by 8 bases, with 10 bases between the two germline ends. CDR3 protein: CASALKDEQFF. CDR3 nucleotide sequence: TGTGCCAGCGCGCTCAAGGATGAGCAGTTCTTC.

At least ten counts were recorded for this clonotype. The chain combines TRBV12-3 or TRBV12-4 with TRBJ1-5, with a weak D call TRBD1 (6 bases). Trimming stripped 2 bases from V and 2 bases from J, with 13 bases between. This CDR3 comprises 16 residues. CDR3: CASSLSPPGGNQPQHF. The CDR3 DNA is TGTGCCAGCAGTTTAAGCCCCCCAGGGGGCAATCAGCCCCAGCATTTT.

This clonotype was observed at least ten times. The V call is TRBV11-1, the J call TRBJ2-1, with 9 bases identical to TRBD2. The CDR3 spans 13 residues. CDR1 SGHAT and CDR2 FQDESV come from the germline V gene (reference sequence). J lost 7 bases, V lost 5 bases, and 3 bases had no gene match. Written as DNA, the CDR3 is TGTGCCAGCAGCGCGGGAGGGCCGAATGAGCAGTTCTTC. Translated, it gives CASSAGGPNEQFF.

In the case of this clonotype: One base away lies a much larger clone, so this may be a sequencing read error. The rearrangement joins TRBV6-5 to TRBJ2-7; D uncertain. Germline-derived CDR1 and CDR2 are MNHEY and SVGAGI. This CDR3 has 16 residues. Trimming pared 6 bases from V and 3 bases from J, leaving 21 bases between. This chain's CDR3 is CASRPSDGSSDYEQYF. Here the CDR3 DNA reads TGTGCCAGCAGACCCTCGGACGGGTCTTCTGACTACGAGCAGTACTTC.

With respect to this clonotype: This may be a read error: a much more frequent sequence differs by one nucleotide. The CDR3 DNA sequence: TGTGCCAGCAGTTACTCTCGCGGAAGCTCTGGAAGCACCATATATTTT. This codes for CASSYSRGSSGSTIYF. The chain uses TRBV6-5 and TRBJ1-3; D gene uncertain. CDR3 length: 16 residues. Germline lookup yields CDR1 MNHEY and CDR2 SVGAGI.

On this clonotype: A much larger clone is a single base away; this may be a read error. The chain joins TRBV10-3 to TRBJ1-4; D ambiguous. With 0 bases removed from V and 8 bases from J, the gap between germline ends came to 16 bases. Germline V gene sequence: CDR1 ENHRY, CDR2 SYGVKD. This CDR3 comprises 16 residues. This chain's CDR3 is CAISESGRRHNEKLFF. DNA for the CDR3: TGTGCCATCAGTGAGTCTGGGAGGAGACATAACGAAAAACTGTTTTTT.

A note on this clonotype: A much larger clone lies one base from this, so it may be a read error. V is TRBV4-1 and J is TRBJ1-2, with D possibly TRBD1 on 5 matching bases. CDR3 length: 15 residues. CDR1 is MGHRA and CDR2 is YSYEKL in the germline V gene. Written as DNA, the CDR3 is TGTGTCAGTGGGGGTCAGAGGGGTCCGCACTATGGCTACACCTTC. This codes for CVSGGQRGPHYGYTF.

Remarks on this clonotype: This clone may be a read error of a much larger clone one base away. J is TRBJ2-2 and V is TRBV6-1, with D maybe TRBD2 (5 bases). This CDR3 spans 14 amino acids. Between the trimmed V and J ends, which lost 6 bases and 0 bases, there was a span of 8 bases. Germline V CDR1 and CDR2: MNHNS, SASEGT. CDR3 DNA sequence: TGTGCCAGCAGGGTAGCGACGAACACCGGGGAGCTGTTTTTT. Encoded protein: CASRVATNTGELFF.

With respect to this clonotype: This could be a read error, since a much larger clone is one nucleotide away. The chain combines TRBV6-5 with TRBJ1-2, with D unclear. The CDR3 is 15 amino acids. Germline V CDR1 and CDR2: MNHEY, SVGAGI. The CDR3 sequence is CASSYSPSGNYGCTF. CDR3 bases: TGTGCCAGCAGTTACTCCCCAAGCGGAAACTATGGCTGCACCTTC.

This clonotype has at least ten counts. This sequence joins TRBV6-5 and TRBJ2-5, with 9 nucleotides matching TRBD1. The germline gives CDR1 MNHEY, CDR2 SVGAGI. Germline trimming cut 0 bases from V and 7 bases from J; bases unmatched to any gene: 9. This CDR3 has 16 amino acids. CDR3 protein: CASSYSIWDRVATQYF. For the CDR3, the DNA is TGTGCCAGCAGTTACTCGATCTGGGACAGGGTCGCGACCCAGTACTTC.

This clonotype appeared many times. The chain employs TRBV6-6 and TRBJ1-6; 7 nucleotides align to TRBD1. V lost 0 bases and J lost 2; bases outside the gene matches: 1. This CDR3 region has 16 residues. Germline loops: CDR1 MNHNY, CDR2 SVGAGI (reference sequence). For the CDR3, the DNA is TGTGCCAGCAGTTACTCGACAGGGACCTATAATTCACCCCTCCACTTT. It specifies CASSYSTGTYNSPLHF.

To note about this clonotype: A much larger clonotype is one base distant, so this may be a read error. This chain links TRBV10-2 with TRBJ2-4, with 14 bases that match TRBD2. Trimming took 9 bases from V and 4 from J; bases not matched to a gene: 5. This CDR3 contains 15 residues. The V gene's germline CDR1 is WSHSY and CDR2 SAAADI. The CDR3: CARSRTSGGKNIQYF. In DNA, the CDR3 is TGCGCCAGGAGTCGGACTAGCGGGGGGAAAAACATTCAGTACTTC.

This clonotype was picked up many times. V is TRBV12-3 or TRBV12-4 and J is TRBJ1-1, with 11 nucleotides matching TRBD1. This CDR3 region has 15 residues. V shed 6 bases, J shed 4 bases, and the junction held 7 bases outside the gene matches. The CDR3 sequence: CASSPGQGAVTEAFF. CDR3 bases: TGTGCCAGCAGCCCTGGACAGGGGGCGGTCACTGAAGCTTTCTTT.

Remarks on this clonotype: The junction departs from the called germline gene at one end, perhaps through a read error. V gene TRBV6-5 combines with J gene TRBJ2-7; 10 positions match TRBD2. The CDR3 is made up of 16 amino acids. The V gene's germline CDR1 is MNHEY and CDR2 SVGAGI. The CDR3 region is CASSSRATAGGPEKYF. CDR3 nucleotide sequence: TGTGCCAGCAGTTCCCGTGCTACAGCGGGAGGGCCCGAGAAGTACTTC.

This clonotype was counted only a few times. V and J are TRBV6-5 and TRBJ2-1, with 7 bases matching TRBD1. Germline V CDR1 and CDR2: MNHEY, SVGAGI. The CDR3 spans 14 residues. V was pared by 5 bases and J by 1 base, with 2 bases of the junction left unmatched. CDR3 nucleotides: TGTGCCAGCAGTCTACAGGGGTCCTACAATGAGCAGTTCTTC. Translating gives CASSLQGSYNEQFF.

The CDR3 here is CASTGRNCNEQFF. Here the CDR3 DNA reads TGTGCCAGCACGGGACGTAACTGCAATGAGCAGTTCTTC. The rearrangement uses TRBV6-1 and TRBJ2-1, with D tentatively TRBD1 or TRBD2 (5 bases each). The germline V gene has CDR1 MNHNS and CDR2 SASEGT. CDR3 length equals 13 residues. The ends were cut back, 7 bases at V and 6 bases at J, with 13 bases in the middle.

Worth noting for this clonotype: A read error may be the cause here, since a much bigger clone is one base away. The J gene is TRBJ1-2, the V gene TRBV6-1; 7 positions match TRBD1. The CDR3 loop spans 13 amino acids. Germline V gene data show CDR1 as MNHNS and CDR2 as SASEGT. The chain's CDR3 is CASRPTGSYGHTF. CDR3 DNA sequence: TGTGCCAGCAGACCGACAGGGTCCTATGGCCACACCTTC.

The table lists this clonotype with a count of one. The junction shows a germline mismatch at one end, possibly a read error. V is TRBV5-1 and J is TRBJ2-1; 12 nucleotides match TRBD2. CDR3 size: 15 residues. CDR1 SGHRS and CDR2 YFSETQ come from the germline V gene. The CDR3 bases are TGCGCCGGCAGCTTTCCTAGCGGGGGGGCAACTGAGCAGTTCTTC. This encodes CAGSFPSGGATEQFF.

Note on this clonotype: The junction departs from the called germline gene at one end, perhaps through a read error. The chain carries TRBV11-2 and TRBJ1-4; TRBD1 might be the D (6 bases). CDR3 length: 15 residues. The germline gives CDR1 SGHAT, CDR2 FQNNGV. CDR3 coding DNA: TGTGCCGGCAGCCCTAGGACAGATTTTAGTGAAAAAGTGTTTTTT. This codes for CAGSPRTDFSEKVFF.

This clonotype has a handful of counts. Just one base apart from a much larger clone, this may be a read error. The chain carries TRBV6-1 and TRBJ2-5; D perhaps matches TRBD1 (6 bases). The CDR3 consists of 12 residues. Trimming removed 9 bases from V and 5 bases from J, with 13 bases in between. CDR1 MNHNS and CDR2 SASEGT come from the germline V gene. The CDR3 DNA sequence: TGTGCCAGTTCAGGGGTGAAGGAGACCCAGTACTTC. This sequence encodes CASSGVKETQYF.

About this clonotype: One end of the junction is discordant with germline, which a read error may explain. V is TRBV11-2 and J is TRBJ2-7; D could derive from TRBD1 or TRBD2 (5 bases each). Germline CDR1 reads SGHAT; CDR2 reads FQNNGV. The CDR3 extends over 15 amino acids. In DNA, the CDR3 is TGTGTCAGCAGCTTAGATGGCAGGGAGTCTGACGAGCAGTACTTC. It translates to CVSSLDGRESDEQYF.

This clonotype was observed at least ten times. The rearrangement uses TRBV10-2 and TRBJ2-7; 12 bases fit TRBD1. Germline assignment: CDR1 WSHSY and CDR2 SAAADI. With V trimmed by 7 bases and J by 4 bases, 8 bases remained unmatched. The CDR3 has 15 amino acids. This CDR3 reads CASNPGQGALYEQYF. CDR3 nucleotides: TGCGCCAGCAACCCGGGACAGGGGGCATTATACGAGCAGTACTTC.

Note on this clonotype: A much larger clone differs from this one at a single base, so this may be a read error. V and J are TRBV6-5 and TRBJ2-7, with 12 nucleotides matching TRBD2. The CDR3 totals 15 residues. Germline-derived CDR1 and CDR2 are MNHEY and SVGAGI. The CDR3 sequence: CASSLRLAGDYERYF. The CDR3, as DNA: TGTGCCAGCAGCCTCAGACTAGCGGGGGACTACGAGCGGTACTTC.

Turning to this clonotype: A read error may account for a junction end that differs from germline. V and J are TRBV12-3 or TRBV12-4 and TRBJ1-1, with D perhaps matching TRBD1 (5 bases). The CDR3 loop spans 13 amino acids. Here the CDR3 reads CAGSKGSGTEAFF. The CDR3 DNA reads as TGTGCCGGCAGTAAGGGGTCAGGGACTGAAGCTTTCTTT.

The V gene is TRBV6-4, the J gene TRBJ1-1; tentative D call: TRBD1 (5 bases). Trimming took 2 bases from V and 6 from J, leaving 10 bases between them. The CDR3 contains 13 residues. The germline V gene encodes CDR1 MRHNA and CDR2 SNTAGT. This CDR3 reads CASSDRWGAEAFF. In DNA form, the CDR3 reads TGTGCCAGCAGTGACAGGTGGGGGGCTGAAGCTTTCTTT.

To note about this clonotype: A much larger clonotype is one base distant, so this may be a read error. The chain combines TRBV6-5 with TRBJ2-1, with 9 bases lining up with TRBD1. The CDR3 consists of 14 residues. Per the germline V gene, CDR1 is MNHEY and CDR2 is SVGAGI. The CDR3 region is CAGSDRTGVNEQFF. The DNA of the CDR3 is TGTGCCGGCAGCGATAGGACAGGGGTCAATGAGCAGTTCTTC.

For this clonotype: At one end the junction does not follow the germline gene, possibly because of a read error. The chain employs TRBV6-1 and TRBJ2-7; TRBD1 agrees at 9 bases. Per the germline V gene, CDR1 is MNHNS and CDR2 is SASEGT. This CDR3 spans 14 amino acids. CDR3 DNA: TGTGTCAGCCACTGGACAGGGGTAAAGACCGAGCAGTACTTC. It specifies CVSHWTGVKTEQYF.

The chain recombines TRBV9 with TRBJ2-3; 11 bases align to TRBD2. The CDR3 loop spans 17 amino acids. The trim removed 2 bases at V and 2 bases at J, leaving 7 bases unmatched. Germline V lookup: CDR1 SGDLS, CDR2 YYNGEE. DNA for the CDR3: TGTGCCAGCAGCGTCGGGACTAGCGGCACCAACACAGATACGCAGTATTTT. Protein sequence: CASSVGTSGTNTDTQYF. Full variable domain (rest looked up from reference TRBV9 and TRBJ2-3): DSGVTQTPKHLITATGQRVTLRCSPRSGDLSVYWYQQSLDQGLQFLIQYYNGEERAKGNILERFSAQQFPDLHSELNLSSLELGDSALYFCASSVGTSGTNTDTQYFGPGTRLTVL.

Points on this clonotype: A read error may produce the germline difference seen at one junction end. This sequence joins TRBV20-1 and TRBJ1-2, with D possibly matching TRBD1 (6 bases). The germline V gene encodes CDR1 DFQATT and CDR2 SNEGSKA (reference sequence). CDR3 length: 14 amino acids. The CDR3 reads CSAIDLGGAKGYNF. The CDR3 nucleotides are TGCAGTGCTATAGATCTGGGGGGGGCTAAGGGCTACAACTTC.

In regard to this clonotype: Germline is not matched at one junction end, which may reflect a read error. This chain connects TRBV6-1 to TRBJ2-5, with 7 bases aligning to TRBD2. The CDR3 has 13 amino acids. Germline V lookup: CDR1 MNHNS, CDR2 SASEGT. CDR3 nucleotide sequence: TGTGCCGGCAGTGAAGTGACTAGCGAGACCCAGTACTTC. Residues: CAGSEVTSETQYF.

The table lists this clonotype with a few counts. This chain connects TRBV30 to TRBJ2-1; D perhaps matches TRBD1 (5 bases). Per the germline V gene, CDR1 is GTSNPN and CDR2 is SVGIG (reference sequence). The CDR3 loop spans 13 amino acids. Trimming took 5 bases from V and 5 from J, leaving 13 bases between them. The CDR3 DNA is TGTGCCTGGCTGCCCACAGGCGACAATGAGCAGTTCTTC. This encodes CAWLPTGDNEQFF.